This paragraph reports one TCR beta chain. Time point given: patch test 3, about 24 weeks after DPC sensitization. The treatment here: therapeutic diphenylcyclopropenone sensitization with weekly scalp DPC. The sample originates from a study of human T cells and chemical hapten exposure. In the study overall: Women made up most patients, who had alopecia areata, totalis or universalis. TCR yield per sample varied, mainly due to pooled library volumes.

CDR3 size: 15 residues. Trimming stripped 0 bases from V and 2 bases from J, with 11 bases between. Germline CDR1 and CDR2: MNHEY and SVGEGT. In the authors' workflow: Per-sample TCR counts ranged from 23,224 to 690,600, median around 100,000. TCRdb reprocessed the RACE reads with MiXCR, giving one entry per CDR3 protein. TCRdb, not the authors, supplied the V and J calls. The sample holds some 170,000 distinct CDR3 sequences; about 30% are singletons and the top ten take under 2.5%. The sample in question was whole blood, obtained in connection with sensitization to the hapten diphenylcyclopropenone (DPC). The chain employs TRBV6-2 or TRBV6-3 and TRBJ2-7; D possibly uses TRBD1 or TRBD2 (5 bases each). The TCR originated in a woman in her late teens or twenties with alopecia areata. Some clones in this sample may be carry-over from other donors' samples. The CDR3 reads CASSYSPGDPYEQYF. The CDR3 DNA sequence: TGTGCCAGCAGTTACTCGCCCGGGGACCCCTACGAGCAGTACTTC.